One and the same sample provided the 17 T cell receptor beta chains below, sequenced in a study of T-cell reconstitution after alpha-beta-depleted transplantation in children (dated by TCRdb to 2016 to 2017). To prepare the library, PCR was applied. The sample was run on an Illumina HiSeq 2500. TCR library preparation used molecular barcoding, with unique molecular identifiers applied to normalize quantification of the TCRbeta repertoire. In TCRdb, the public reads were trimmed at Q25 with fastp and aligned with MiXCR, with productive beta chains retained. Under each unique CDR3 protein, matching rows form one entry showing the most common genes and DNA. Present in this sample are hundreds of thousands of distinct CDR3 sequences, over 15% of which were seen just once. Jointly, the top ten make up 0.85% to 1.3% of the sample. The sample consisted of PBMCs from the stem cell graft donor, taken from the stem cell graft. The receptors stem from a human donor who donated a stem cell graft to a child with acute myeloid leukemia.

This clonotype was seen a few times. This chain links TRBV25-1 with TRBJ2-3; D call uncertain. This CDR3 comprises 13 residues. Germline CDR1 reads MGHDK; CDR2 reads SYGVNS. V was clipped by 7 bases and J by 0 bases, with 8 bases between them. CDR3 nucleotides: TGTGCCAGCACTAGAGTGAGCACAGATACGCAGTATTTT. Protein product: CASTRVSTDTQYF.

This clonotype appeared a few times. The chain couples TRBV5-1 to TRBJ1-1, with TRBD1 matching 8 bases. The CDR3 totals 15 residues. V shed 4 bases, J shed 5 bases, and the junction held 10 bases outside the gene matches. The V gene's germline CDR1 is SGHRS and CDR2 YFSETQ. The CDR3 protein is CASSPQTGELTEAFF. DNA of the CDR3: TGCGCCAGCAGCCCTCAGACAGGGGAACTTACTGAAGCTTTCTTT. Variable domain in full (rest from reference TRBV5-1 and TRBJ1-1): KAGVTQTPRYLIKTRGQQVTLSCSPISGHRSVSWYQQTPGQGLQFLFEYFSETQRNKGNFPGRFSGRQFSNSRSEMNVSTLELGDSALYLCASSPQTGELTEAFFGQGTRLTVV.

The chain employs TRBV4-3 and TRBJ2-7, with D tentatively TRBD1 or TRBD2 (5 bases each). The CDR3 loop spans 16 amino acids. The ends were cut back, 4 bases at V and 0 bases at J, with 16 bases in the middle. Germline-derived CDR1 and CDR2 are LGHNA and YSLEER. The CDR3 here is CASSPSGRSSSYEQYF. As DNA, the CDR3 is TGCGCCAGCAGCCCATCGGGACGGTCAAGCTCCTACGAGCAGTACTTC.

This clonotype was observed at least ten times. V is TRBV7-2 and J is TRBJ2-7; TRBD2 is a possible D gene (5 bases). Deletions cut 2 bases from V and 3 bases from J, with 8 bases between. The CDR3 sequence is 13 residues long. Germline CDR1 is SGHTA and CDR2 is FQGNSA. The CDR3 DNA follows: TGTGCCAGCAGCTTAACTAGGGACTACGAGCAGTACTTC. This sequence encodes CASSLTRDYEQYF.

The sample holds many counts of this clonotype. CDR3 in amino acids: CSATGTSGTGELFF. The CDR3 region has the DNA TGCAGTGCTACCGGGACTAGCGGGACCGGGGAGCTGTTTTTT. This chain links TRBV20-1 with TRBJ2-2, with 12 bases aligning to TRBD2. In germline, CDR1 is DFQATT, CDR2 SNEGSKA (reference sequence). This CDR3 is 14 amino acids long. The V gene end was trimmed by 4 bases and the J gene end by 5 bases; junction bases not matched to a gene: 2.

The V call is TRBV20-1, the J call TRBJ2-7; no firm D call. The germline V gene has CDR1 DFQATT and CDR2 SNEGSKA (reference sequence). CDR3 length equals 13 residues. CDR3 protein: CFWSQAPGYEQYV. In DNA, the CDR3 is TGCTTCTGGAGCCAGGCCCCTGGCTACGAGCAGTACGTC.

This clonotype was detected a few times. The chain is built from TRBV5-6 and TRBJ1-3, with D possibly being TRBD1 (6 bases). Germline CDR1 is SGHDT and CDR2 is YYEEEE. V lost 6 bases and J 0 bases, leaving 13 bases between the germline ends. The CDR3 has 15 residues. CDR3 protein: CASTRRGVSGNTIYF. In nucleotides, the CDR3 is TGTGCCAGCACCCGGAGGGGGGTCTCTGGAAACACCATATATTTT. Full variable domain (outside the CDR3, taken from reference TRBV5-6 and TRBJ1-3): DAGVTQSPTHLIKTRGQQVTLRCSPKSGHDTVSWYQQALGQGPQFIFQYYEEEERQRGNFPDRFSGHQFPNYSSELNVNALLLGDSALYLCASTRRGVSGNTIYFGEGSWLTVV.

This clonotype appeared a few times. V gene TRBV20-1 combines with J gene TRBJ2-1, with D perhaps TRBD2 (6 bases). Trimming took off 4 bases at V and 5 bases at J, with 15 bases between the two ends. The CDR3 is made up of 14 amino acids. Germline CDR1 is DFQATT and CDR2 is SNEGSKA (reference sequence). The CDR3 DNA follows: TGCAGTGCTATCCCGGGACTCGGGAACAATGAGCAGTTCTTC. Its translation is CSAIPGLGNNEQFF.

This clonotype was seen ten or more times. The gene calls are TRBV7-2 and TRBJ2-7; 11 positions match TRBD1. V gave up 5 bases and J gave up 6 bases; unmatched junction bases: 6. This CDR3 contains 14 residues. CDR1 is SGHTA, CDR2 FQGNSA, per germline. CDR3 sequence (DNA): TGTGCCAGCAGCCGGACAGGGGGCCTCTCCGAGCAGTACTTC. Translated: CASSRTGGLSEQYF.

This clonotype has a count of ten or more. The junction shows a germline mismatch at one end, possibly a read error. This sequence joins TRBV20-1 and TRBJ1-1, with 12 bases fitting TRBD1. The CDR3 runs to 16 residues. Germline assignment: CDR1 DFQATT and CDR2 SNEGSKA (reference sequence). The CDR3 is CSARETGTGGGTEAFF. In DNA, the CDR3 is TGCAGTGCTCGAGAGACCGGGACAGGGGGCGGCACTGAAGCTTTCTTT.

This clonotype was observed at least ten times. In DNA, the CDR3 is TGTGCCAGCAGCCGTACAGGACCCTTGAACACTGAAGCTTTCTTT. It specifies CASSRTGPLNTEAFF. The chain recombines TRBV6-2 or TRBV6-3 with TRBJ1-1; the D gene is possibly TRBD1 (5 bases). This CDR3 has 15 amino acids. Looked up from germline, CDR1 is MNHEY and CDR2 is SVGEGT. V was pared by 6 bases and J by 0 bases, with 14 bases between.

This clonotype appeared many times. This rearrangement joins TRBV15 to TRBJ2-1; D remains ambiguous. V shed 6 bases and J shed 4 bases, with 13 bases lying between them. This CDR3 comprises 14 residues. Germline V lookup: CDR1 LNHNV, CDR2 YYDKDF (reference sequence). Written as DNA, the CDR3 is TGTGCCACCAGTGCGGTACAGAGTTACAATGAGCAGTTCTTC. Protein: CATSAVQSYNEQFF.

The J gene is TRBJ2-1, the V gene TRBV20-1; D is perhaps TRBD1 or TRBD2 (6 bases each). V dropped 5 bases and J dropped 7 bases, with 18 bases sitting between them. Germline values: CDR1 DFQATT, CDR2 SNEGSKA (reference sequence). CDR3 size: 14 residues. In nucleotides, the CDR3 is TGCAGTGCTGATGGGGGGCCGCTACATAATGAGCAGTTCTTC. Amino acid sequence: CSADGGPLHNEQFF.

This clonotype was seen many times. J is TRBJ1-2 and V is TRBV7-8, with D perhaps matching TRBD1 (6 bases). Germline V gene lookup returns CDR1 SGHVS and CDR2 FQNEAQ. CDR3 length: 14 residues. The V gene lost 5 bases and the J gene lost 1 base, with 11 bases spanning the gap. The CDR3 DNA follows: TGTGCCAGCAGCCGCGGACAGCTTAACTATGGCTACACCTTC. As protein: CASSRGQLNYGYTF. Looking up the rest from reference TRBV7-8 and TRBJ1-2 gives the full variable domain: GAGVSQSPRYKVAKRGQDVALRCDPISGHVSLFWYQQALGQGPEFLTYFQNEAQLDKSGLPSDRFFAERPEGSVSTLKIQRTQQEDSAVYLCASSRGQLNYGYTFGSGTRLTVV.

This clonotype occurred many times. The V and J genes are TRBV10-3 and TRBJ2-1, with TRBD1 identical over 9 bases. The V segment lost 6 bases and the J segment 7 bases; nucleotides outside the gene matches: 7. The CDR3 runs to 14 residues. Germline lookup yields CDR1 ENHRY and CDR2 SYGVKD. The CDR3 DNA is TGTGCCATCAGCGGGACAGGGCTTGGGAATGAGCAGTTCTTC. This encodes CAISGTGLGNEQFF.

The V call is TRBV7-9, the J call TRBJ2-7; 8 bases agree with TRBD2. J gave up 4 bases and V 9 bases, and 5 bases lay outside the gene matches. CDR1 SEHNR and CDR2 FQNEAQ come from the germline V gene (reference sequence). The CDR3 consists of 12 residues. CDR3 region: CASTGGGYEQYF. CDR3 sequence (DNA): TGTGCCAGTACGGGGGGGGGATACGAGCAGTACTTC.

CDR3: CASRLGSGGPYNEQFF. Written as DNA, the CDR3 is TGTGCCAGCAGGCTAGGAAGCGGGGGGCCTTACAATGAGCAGTTCTTC. The V gene is TRBV27, the J gene TRBJ2-1, with 9 nucleotides matching TRBD2. V was pared by 6 bases and J by 4 bases, with 10 bases of the junction left unmatched. Germline-derived CDR1 and CDR2 are MNHEY and SMNVEV (reference sequence). The CDR3 is 16 residues long.